This T cell receptor (beta chain) was sequenced in a study of cytomegalovirus exposure and HLA in healthy donors. Study-wide results and limits: When analyzed later, a missense DCLRE1C variant was found to be linked to TCR beta V- and J-gene trimming.

Concerning this clone itself: What it binds is not known.

The PCR used 60 Vbeta and 13 Jbeta primers. Sequenced by immunoSEQ multiplex PCR; TCRdb stores in-frame clones only, minus some. This table holds around 150,000 clones, approximately 72% found once. There are 15 residues in the CDR3. Trimming cost V 10 bases and J 5 bases, with 24 bases left between them. Germline CDR1 is SNHLY and CDR2 is FYNNEI. The chain couples TRBV2 to TRBJ2-7; maybe TRBD2 (5 bases). The sequencing input was PBMCs. This receptor was obtained from a man aged 35 to 55 in good health and CMV-seropositive. The CDR3 protein is CAIPPEGKGNHEQYF. The CDR3 DNA follows: TGTGCCATCCCCCCCGAGGGAAAGGGTAATCACGAGCAGTACTTC.